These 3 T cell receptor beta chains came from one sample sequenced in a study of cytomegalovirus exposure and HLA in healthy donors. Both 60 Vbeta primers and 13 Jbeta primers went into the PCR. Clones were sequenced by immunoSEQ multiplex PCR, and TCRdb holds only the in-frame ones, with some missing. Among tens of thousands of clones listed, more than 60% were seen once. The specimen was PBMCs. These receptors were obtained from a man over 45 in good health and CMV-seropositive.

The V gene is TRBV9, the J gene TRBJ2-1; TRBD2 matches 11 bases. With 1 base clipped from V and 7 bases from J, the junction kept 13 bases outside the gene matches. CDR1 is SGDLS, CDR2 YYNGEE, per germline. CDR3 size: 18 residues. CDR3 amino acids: CASSVRSGGLAVANEQFF. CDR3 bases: TGTGCCAGCAGCGTAAGGTCTGGGGGACTAGCGGTTGCAAATGAGCAGTTCTTC.

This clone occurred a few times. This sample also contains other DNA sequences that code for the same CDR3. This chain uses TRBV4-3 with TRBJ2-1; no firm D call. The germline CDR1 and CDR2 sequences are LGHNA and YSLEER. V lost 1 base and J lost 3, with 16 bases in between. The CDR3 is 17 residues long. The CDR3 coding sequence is TGCGCCAGCAGCCAAGCTATGATTGTAATCATCTACAATGAGCAGTTCTTC. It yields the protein CASSQAMIVIIYNEQFF.

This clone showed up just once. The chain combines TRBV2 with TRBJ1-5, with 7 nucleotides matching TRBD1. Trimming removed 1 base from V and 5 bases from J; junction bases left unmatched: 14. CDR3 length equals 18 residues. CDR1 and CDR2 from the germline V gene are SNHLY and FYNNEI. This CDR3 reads CASSEGDLDRVMYQPQHF. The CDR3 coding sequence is TGTGCCAGCAGTGAAGGGGACCTAGACAGGGTGATGTATCAGCCCCAGCATTTT.